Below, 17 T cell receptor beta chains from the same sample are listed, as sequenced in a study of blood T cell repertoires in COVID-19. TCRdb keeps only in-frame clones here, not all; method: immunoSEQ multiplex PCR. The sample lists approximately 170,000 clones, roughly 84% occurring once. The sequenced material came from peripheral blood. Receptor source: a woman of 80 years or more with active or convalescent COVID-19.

CDR3 DNA: TGTGCCAGCAGCTCGTTGTTGACAGTCACCGGGGAGCTGTTTTTT. Translated: CASSSLLTVTGELFF. The chain combines TRBV3-1 (or the pseudogene TRBV3-2) with TRBJ2-2, with a weak D call TRBD1 (5 bases). This CDR3 region has 15 residues. Germline lookup yields CDR1 LGHDT and CDR2 YNNKEL (reference sequence). V lost 5 bases, J lost 4 bases, and 14 bases lay in between.

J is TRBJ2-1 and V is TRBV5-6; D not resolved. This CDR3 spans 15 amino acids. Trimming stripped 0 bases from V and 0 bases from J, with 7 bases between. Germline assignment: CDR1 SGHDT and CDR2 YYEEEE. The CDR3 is CASSLDRSSYNEQFF. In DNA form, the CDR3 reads TGTGCCAGCAGCTTGGACCGGAGCTCCTACAATGAGCAGTTCTTC.

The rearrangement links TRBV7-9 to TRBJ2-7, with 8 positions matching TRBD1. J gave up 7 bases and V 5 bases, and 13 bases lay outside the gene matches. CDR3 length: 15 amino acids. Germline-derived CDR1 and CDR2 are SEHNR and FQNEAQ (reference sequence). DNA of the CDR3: TGTGCCAGCAGCCCAAGGACAGGGAATTTAGTTGAGCAGTACTTC. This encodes CASSPRTGNLVEQYF.

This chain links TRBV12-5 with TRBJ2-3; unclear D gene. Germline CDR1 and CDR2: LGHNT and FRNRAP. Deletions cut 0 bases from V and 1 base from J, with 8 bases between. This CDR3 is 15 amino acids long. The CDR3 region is CASGLVLFGTDTQYF. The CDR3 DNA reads TGTGCTAGTGGTTTGGTACTTTTCGGCACAGATACGCAGTATTTT.

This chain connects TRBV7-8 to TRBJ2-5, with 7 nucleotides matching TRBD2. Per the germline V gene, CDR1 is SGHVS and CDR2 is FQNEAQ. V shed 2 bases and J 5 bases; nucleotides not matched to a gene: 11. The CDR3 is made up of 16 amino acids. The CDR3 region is CASSLSKREMRETQYF. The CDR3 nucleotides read TGTGCCAGCAGCTTATCAAAGCGGGAAATGCGCGAGACCCAGTACTTC.

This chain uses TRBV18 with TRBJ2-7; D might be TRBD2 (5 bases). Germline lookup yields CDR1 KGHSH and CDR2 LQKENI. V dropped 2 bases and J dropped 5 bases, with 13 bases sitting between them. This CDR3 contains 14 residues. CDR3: CASSPGRAKNEQYF. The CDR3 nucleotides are TGTGCCAGCTCACCAGGGAGAGCTAAAAACGAGCAGTACTTC.

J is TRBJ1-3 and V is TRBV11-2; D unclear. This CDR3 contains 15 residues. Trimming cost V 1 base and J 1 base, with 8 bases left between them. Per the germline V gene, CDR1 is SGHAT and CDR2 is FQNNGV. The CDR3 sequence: CASSLGAGSGNTIYF. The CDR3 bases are TGTGCCAGCAGCTTAGGGGCGGGATCTGGAAACACCATATATTTT.

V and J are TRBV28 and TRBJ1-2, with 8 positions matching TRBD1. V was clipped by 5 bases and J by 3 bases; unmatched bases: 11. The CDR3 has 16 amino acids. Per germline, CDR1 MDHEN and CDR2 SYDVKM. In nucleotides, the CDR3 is TGTGCCAGCAGTGGGATTGGGACAGGCGGTCACTATGGCTACACCTTC. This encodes CASSGIGTGGHYGYTF.

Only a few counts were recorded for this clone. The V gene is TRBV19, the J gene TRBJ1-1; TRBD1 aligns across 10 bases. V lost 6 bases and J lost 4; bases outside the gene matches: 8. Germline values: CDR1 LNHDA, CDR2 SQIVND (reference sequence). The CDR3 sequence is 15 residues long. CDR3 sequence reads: CASSQRDRGGTEAFF. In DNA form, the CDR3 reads TGTGCCAGTAGCCAAAGGGACAGGGGCGGCACTGAAGCTTTCTTT.

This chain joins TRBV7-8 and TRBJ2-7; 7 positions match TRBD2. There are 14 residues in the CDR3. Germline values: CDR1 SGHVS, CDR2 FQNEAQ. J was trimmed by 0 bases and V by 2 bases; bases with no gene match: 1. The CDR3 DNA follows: TGTGCCAGCAGCTTACGGGAGGACTCCTACGAGCAGTACTTC. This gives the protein CASSLREDSYEQYF.

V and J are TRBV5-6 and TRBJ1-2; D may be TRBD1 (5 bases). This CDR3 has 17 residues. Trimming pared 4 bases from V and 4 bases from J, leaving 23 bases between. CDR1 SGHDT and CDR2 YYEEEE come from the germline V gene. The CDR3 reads CASSASIQASRVYGYTF. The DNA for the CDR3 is TGTGCCAGCAGCGCATCTATACAGGCATCCCGAGTCTATGGCTACACCTTC.

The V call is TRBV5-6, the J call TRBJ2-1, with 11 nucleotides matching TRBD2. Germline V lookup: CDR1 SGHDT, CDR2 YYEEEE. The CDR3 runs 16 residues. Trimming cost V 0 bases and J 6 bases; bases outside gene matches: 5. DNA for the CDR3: TGTGCCAGCAGCTTGGTTGGGACTAGCGGCCTCAATGAGCAGTTCTTC. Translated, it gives CASSLVGTSGLNEQFF.

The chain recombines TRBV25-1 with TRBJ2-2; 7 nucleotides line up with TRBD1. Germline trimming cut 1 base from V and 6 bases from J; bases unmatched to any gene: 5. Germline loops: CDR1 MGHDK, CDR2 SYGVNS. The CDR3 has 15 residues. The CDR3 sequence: CASSEWKGAPGELFF. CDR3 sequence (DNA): TGTGCCAGCAGTGAATGGAAGGGGGCGCCCGGGGAGCTGTTTTTT.

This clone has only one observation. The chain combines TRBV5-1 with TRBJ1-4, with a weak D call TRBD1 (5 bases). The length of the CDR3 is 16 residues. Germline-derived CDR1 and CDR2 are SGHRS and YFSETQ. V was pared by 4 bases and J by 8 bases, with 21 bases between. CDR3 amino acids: CASSRTGDSAYEKLFF. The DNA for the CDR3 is TGCGCCAGCAGCCGTACGGGGGATAGCGCCTACGAAAAACTGTTTTTT.

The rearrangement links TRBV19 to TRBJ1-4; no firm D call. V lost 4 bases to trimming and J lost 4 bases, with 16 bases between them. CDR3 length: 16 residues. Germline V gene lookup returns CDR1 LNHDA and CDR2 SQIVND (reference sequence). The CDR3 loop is CASSTPRQASNEKLFF. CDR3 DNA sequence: TGTGCCAGTAGTACCCCCCGGCAGGCGAGTAATGAAAAACTGTTTTTT.

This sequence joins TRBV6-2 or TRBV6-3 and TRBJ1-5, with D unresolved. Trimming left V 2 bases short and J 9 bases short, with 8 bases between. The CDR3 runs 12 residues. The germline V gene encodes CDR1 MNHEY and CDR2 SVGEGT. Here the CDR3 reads CASSYPSGPQHF. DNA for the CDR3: TGTGCCAGCAGTTACCCTTCGGGGCCCCAGCATTTT.

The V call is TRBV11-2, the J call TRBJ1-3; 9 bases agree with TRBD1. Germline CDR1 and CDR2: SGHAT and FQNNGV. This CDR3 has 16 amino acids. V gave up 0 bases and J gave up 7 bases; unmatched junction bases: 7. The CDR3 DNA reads TGTGCCAGCAGCTTAGAAGGACAGGGGCGAGGGAACACCATATATTTT. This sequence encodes CASSLEGQGRGNTIYF.